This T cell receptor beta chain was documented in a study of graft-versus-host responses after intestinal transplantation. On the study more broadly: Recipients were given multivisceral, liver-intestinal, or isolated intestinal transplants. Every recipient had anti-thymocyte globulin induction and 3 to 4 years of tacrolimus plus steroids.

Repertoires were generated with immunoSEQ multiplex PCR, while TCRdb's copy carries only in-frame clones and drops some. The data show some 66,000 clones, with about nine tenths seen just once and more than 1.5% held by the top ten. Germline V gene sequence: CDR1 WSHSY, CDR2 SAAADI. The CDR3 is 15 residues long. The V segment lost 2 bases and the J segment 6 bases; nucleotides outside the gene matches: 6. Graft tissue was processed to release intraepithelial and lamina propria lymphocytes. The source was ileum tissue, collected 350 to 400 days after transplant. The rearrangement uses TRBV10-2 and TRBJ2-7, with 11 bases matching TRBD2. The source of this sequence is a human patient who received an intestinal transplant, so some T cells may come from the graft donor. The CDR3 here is CASSETSGGLGEQYF. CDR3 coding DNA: TGCGCCAGCAGTGAGACTAGCGGGGGACTAGGCGAGCAGTACTTC.